In this sample, the clone carrying this TCR beta chain turned up a few times. This CDR3 is 15 amino acids long. V was clipped by 8 bases and J by 9 bases; unmatched bases: 14. Germline CDR1 and CDR2: MNHEY and SMNVEV (reference sequence). The data originate from a study of blood T cell repertoires in COVID-19. Data came from immunoSEQ multiplex PCR; TCRdb stores just in-frame clones and leaves some out. The table includes over 200,000 clones, over 75% detected once. The V and J genes are TRBV27 and TRBJ2-1; 9 positions agree with TRBD2. This clonotype originated in a human donor in a cohort sampled during active COVID-19. What was sequenced was peripheral blood. The CDR3 nucleotides read TGTGCCAGCCTCCCCATCGGGACTAGCATAATTGAGCAGTTCTTC. This translates into CASLPIGTSIIEQFF.